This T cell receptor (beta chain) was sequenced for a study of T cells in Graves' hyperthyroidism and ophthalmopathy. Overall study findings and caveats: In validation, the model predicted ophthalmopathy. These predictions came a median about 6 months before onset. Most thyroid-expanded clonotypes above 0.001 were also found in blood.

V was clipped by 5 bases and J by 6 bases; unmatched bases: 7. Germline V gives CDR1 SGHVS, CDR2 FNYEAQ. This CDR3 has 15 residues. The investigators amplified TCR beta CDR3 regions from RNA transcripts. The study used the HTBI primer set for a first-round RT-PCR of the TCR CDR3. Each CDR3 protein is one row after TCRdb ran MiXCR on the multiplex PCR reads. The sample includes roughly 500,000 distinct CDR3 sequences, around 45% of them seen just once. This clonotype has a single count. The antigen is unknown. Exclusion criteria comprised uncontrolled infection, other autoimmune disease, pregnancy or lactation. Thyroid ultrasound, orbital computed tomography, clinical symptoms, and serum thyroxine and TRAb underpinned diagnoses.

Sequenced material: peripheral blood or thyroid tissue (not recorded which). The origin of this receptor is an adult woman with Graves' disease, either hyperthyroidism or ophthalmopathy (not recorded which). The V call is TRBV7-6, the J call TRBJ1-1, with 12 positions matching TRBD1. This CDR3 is CASSAGTGGSSEAFF. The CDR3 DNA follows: TGTGCCAGCAGCGCCGGGACAGGGGGCTCATCTGAAGCTTTCTTT.